The rows below give T cell receptor beta chains drawn from one sample of a study of shared clonotypes between healthy human individuals. TCRdb's table, derived via immunoSEQ multiplex PCR, lists solely in-frame clones and lacks some. The table has 950,000 to 1,300,000 clones, roughly 80% seen once; the top ten hold 1.4%. The sequenced sample was memory CD4+ T cells sorted from blood. Receptor source: a man between 18 and 35 years old in good health. The CDR3 runs from the conserved cysteine through the conserved F or W. D genes are given only for firm matches. For some rows the clone size is stated as once, few or many, or as a class when expanded; others skip it.

>-|TRBV27|-|TRBJ2-4|16
CASSTSAGLAKNIQYF
>-|TRBV21-1|-|TRBJ1-2|12
CATRQARGGYTF
>-|TRBV5-4|-|TRBJ2-5|14
CASSPGGLQETQYF
>-|TRBV28|-|TRBJ1-1|14
CASSLPLGGTEAFF
>-|TRBV5-1|-|TRBJ1-6|18
CASSLEGPGRNHNSPLHF
>TRBD1|TRBV6-1|few|TRBJ2-7|15
CASSERGTGGLHSHF
>-|TRBV6-6|once|TRBJ2-5|13
CASRLDLTETQYF
>TRBD1|TRBV2|-|TRBJ1-1|16
CASREQTGQGGTEAFF
>TRBD1|TRBV30|-|TRBJ1-1|14
CAWRATVQGARAFF
>-|TRBV18|-|TRBJ2-7|16
CASSPGLRGNPYEQYF
>TRBD2|TRBV13|-|TRBJ2-1|18
CASSPTPGLAGDHNEQFF
>TRBD2|TRBV6-5|-|TRBJ2-7|15
CASSYGGRGSYEQYF
>-|TRBV7-9|-|TRBJ2-5|15
CASSLVSTPGETQYF
>-|TRBV6-1|-|TRBJ2-3|15
CASSGWVLGTDTQYF
>TRBD2|TRBV2|-|TRBJ2-7|16
CASSDPGGGLSYEQYF
>TRBD1|TRBV7-2|-|TRBJ1-5|15
CASSFEDRVGQPQHF
>TRBD2|TRBV7-9|-|TRBJ2-2|16
CASPGPLAGLGRGLFF
>-|TRBV30|-|TRBJ1-5|14
CAWSVRSGNQPQHF
>-|TRBV5-5|-|TRBJ1-2|15
CASSLVAGTNYGYTF
>-|TRBV19|-|TRBJ1-4|17
CASSIFQGTATNEKLFF
>-|TRBV28|-|TRBJ1-1|15
CASRNNRVQNTEAFF
>-|TRBV5-4|once|TRBJ2-5|15
CASSLGGAMRETQYF